Shown below are 5 T cell receptor beta chains from a single sample sequenced in a study of shared clonotypes between healthy human individuals. TCRdb keeps only in-frame clones here, not all; method: immunoSEQ multiplex PCR. Of some 1,600,000 clones in the sample, 98% were seen once. The sample comprised naive CD4+ T cells sorted from blood. The subset is: CD45RA+ positively selected. The receptors derive from a man in his thirties or forties in good health.

This chain joins TRBV5-1 and TRBJ1-4, with 7 nucleotides matching TRBD1. The trim removed 4 bases at V and 3 bases at J, leaving 6 bases unmatched. This CDR3 spans 15 amino acids. Per germline, CDR1 SGHRS and CDR2 YFSETQ. DNA for the CDR3: TGCGCCAGCAGCCCCCCAGGGGGTTCTAATGAAAAACTGTTTTTT. This gives the protein CASSPPGGSNEKLFF. The whole variable domain, filled in from reference TRBV5-1 and TRBJ1-4, reads KAGVTQTPRYLIKTRGQQVTLSCSPISGHRSVSWYQQTPGQGLQFLFEYFSETQRNKGNFPGRFSGRQFSNSRSEMNVSTLELGDSALYLCASSPPGGSNEKLFFGSGTQLSVL.

V is TRBV7-2 and J is TRBJ2-2, with a weak D call TRBD2 (5 bases). The CDR3 consists of 16 residues. Germline V gene sequence: CDR1 SGHTA, CDR2 FQGNSA. Trimming took 3 bases from V and 1 from J, leaving 12 bases between them. The CDR3: CASSLVATKNTGELFF. CDR3 DNA: TGTGCCAGCAGCTTGGTCGCGACTAAGAACACCGGGGAGCTGTTTTTT.

The CDR3 reads CASSPRGQGGYEQYF. The CDR3 nucleotides read TGTGCCAGCAGCCCGCGGGGACAGGGAGGCTACGAGCAGTACTTC. The genes are TRBV7-9 and TRBJ2-7, with TRBD1 identical over 9 bases. Looked up from germline, CDR1 is SEHNR and CDR2 is FQNEAQ (reference sequence). The ends lost 5 bases at V and 3 bases at J; junction bases unmatched: 8. The CDR3 runs to 15 residues.

The chain combines TRBV28 with TRBJ2-7; no clear D gene. V lost 2 bases to trimming and J lost 3 bases, with 8 bases between them. CDR1 is MDHEN, CDR2 SYDVKM, per germline. This CDR3 has 13 amino acids. CDR3 in amino acids: CASSLMGIYEQYF. CDR3 nucleotides: TGTGCCAGCAGTTTAATGGGGATCTACGAGCAGTACTTC. The full variable domain, its missing parts supplied by reference TRBV28 and TRBJ2-7, is DVKVTQSSRYLVKRTGEKVFLECVQDMDHENMFWYRQDPGLGLRLIYFSYDVKMKEKGDIPEGYSVSREKKERFSLILESASTNQTSMYLCASSLMGIYEQYFGPGTRLTVT.

J is TRBJ1-2 and V is TRBV5-1, with 8 nucleotides matching TRBD1. The CDR3 spans 14 residues. Germline CDR1 is SGHRS and CDR2 is YFSETQ. Unmatched junction bases numbered 4, after V lost 0 bases and J lost 6 bases. The CDR3 DNA follows: TGCGCCAGCAGCTTGGCAGGGGGCTGGGATGGCTACACCTTC. Its translation: CASSLAGGWDGYTF.